The T cell receptor beta chain under discussion was sequenced for a study of T-cell memory formation after mild COVID-19. Whole-study findings and limits: Balance between CD4 and CD8 was seen in clones contracting day 15 to 85, and a CD4+ lean was seen in later expanders. Mainly CM and EM harbored the contracting CD4+ clones; mainly EMRA harbored the CD8+ ones.

5'RACE primed from the constant segment yielded TCR alpha and TCR beta cDNA libraries bearing sample barcodes and UMIs. Each CDR3 protein gets one entry after TCRdb re-called the 5' RACE reads with MiXCR. The sample has roughly 400,000 distinct CDR3 sequences; 18% are singletons. V lost 6 bases and J 1 base, leaving 13 bases between the germline ends. CDR3 size: 15 residues. CDR1 MDHEN and CDR2 SYDVKM come from the germline V gene. A few counts support this clonotype. What it recognizes is unknown. Sequenced input: PBMCs or a T cell subset sorted from them (not recorded which). This clonotype originated in a man between 18 and 29 years old who had mild COVID-19 (a few samples of this study predate the infection). Cell type and time point are not known. The gene calls are TRBV28 and TRBJ1-5; D is perhaps TRBD1 (5 bases). The CDR3 here is CASRPQGLSNQPQHF. The CDR3 DNA reads TGTGCCAGCAGACCTCAGGGTCTAAGCAATCAGCCCCAGCATTTT.